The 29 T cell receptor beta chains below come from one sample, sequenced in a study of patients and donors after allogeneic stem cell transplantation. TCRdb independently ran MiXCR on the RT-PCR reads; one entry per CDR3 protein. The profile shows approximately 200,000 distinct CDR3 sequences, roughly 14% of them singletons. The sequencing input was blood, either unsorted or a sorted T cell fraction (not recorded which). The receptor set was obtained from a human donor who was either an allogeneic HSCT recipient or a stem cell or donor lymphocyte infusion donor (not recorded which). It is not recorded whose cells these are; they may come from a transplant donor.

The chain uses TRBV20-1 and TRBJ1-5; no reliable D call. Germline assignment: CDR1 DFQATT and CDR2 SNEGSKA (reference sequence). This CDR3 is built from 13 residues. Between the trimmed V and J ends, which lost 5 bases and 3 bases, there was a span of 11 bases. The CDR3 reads CSARRANNQPQHF. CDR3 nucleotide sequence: TGCAGTGCTCGCCGGGCCAACAATCAGCCCCAGCATTTT.

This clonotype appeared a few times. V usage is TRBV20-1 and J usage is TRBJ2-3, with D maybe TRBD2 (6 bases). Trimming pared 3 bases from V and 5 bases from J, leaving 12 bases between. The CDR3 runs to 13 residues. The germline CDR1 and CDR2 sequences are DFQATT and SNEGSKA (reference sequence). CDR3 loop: CSAREGFRDTQYF. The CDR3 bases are TGCAGTGCTAGGGAGGGGTTTAGAGATACGCAGTATTTT.

The CDR3: CATRTLSGANVLTF. In nucleotides, the CDR3 is TGTGCCACTCGAACGCTCTCTGGGGCCAACGTCCTGACTTTC. The genes are TRBV6-1 and TRBJ2-6; no firm D call. V was pared by 10 bases and J by 0 bases, with 10 bases between. Germline V gene data show CDR1 as MNHNS and CDR2 as SASEGT. The CDR3 spans 14 residues.

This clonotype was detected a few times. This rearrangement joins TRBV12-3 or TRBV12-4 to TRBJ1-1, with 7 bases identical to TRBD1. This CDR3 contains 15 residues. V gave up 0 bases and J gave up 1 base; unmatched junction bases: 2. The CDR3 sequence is CASSLATGSNTEAFF. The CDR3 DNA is TGTGCCAGCAGTTTAGCGACAGGGTCGAACACTGAAGCTTTCTTT.

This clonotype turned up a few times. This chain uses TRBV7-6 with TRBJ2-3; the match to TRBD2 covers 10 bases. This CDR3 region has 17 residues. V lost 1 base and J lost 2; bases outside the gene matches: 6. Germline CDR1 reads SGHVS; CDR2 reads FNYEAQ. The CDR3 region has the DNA TGTGCCAGCAGCTTAGGACTAGCGGGCAGCACCACAGATACGCAGTATTTT. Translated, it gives CASSLGLAGSTTDTQYF. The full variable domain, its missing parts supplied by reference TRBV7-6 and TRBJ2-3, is GAGVSQSPRYKVTKRGQDVALRCDPISGHVSLYWYRQALGQGPEFLTYFNYEAQQDKSGLPNDRFSAERPEGSISTLTIQRTEQRDSAMYRCASSLGLAGSTTDTQYFGPGTRLTVL.

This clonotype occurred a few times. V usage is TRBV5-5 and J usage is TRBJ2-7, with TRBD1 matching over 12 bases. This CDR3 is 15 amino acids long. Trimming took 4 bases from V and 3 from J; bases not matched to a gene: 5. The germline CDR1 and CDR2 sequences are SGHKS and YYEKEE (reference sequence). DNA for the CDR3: TGTGCCAGCAGCGCCCGGGACAGGGGGCTCTACGAGCAGTACTTC. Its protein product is CASSARDRGLYEQYF. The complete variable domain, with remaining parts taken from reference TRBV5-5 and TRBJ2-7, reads DAGVTQSPTHLIKTRGQQVTLRCSPISGHKSVSWYQQVLGQGPQFIFQYYEKEERGRGNFPDRFSARQFPNYSSELNVNALLLGDSALYLCASSARDRGLYEQYFGPGTRLTVT.

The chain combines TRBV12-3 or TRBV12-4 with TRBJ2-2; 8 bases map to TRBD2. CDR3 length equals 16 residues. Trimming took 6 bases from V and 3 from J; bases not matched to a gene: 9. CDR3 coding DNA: TGTGCCAGCAGCCCGGGAGGGGGGCGTGACACCGGGGAGCTGTTTTTT. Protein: CASSPGGGRDTGELFF.

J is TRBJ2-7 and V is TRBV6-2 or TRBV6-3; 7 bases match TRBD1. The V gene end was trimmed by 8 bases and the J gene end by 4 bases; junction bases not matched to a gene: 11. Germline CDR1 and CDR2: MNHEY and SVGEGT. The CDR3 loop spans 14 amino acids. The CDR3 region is CASSHYRGTYEQYF. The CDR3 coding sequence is TGTGCCAGCTCCCACTACAGGGGAACTTACGAGCAGTACTTC.

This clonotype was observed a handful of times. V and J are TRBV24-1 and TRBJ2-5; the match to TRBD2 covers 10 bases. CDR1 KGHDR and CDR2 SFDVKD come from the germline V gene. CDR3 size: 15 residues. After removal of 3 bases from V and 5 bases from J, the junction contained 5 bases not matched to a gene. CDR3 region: CATSDQAGGEETQYF. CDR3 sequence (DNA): TGTGCCACCAGTGATCAAGCGGGAGGGGAGGAGACCCAGTACTTC.

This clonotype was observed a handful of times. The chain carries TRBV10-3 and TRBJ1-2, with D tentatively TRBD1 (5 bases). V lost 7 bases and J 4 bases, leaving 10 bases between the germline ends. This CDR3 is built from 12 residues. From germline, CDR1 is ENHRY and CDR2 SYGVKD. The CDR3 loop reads CAITGTSYGYTF. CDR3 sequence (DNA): TGTGCCATCACCGGGACTAGCTATGGCTACACCTTC.

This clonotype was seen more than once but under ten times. The DNA for the CDR3 is TGTGCCTGGAGTTACACCTCGAACTATGGCTACACCTTC. It is translated as CAWSYTSNYGYTF. The chain links TRBV30 to TRBJ1-2; no clear D. This CDR3 is built from 13 residues. With 2 bases removed from V and 2 bases from J, the gap between germline ends came to 9 bases. Looked up from germline, CDR1 is GTSNPN and CDR2 is SVGIG (reference sequence).

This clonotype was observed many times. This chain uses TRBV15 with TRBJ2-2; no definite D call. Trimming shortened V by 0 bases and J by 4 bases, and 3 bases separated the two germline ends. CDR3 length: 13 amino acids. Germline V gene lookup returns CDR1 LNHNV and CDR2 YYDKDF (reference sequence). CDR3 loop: CATSRDSTGELFF. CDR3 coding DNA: TGTGCCACCAGCAGAGACTCCACCGGGGAGCTGTTTTTT.

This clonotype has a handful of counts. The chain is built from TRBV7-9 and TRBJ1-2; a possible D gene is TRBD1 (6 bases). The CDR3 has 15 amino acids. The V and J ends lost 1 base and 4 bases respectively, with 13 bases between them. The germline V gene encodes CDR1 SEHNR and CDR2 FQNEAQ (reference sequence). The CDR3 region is CASSLVGARVYGYTF. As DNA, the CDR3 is TGTGCCAGCAGCTTAGTGGGGGCTCGGGTCTATGGCTACACCTTC.

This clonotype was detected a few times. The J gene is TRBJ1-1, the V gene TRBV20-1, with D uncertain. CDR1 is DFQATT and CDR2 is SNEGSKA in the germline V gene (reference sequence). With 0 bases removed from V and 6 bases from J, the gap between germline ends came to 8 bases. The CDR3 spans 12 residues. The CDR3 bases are TGCAGTGCTAGAGAAAGGGTCTCTGAAGCTTTCTTT. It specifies CSARERVSEAFF.

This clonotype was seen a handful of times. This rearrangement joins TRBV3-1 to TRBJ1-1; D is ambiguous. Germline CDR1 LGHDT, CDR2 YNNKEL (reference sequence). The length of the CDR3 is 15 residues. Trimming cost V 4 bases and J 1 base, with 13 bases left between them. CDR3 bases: TGTGCCAGCAGCCCCCCGGAGCAGAGGAACACTGAAGCTTTCTTT. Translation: CASSPPEQRNTEAFF.

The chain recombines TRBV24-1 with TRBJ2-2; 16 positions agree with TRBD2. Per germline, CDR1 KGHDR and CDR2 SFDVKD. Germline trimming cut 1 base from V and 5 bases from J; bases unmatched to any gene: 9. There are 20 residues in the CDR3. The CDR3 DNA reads TGTGCCACCAGTGATTTTTCCGGGACTAGCGGGAGGGCATGGACCGGGGAGCTGTTTTTT. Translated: CATSDFSGTSGRAWTGELFF.

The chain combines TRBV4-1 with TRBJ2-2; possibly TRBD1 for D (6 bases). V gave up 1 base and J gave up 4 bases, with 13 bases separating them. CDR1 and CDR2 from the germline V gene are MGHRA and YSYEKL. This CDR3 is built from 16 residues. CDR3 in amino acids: CASSQVTGTITGELFF. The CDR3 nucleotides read TGCGCCAGCAGCCAAGTAACGGGGACAATCACCGGGGAGCTGTTTTTT.

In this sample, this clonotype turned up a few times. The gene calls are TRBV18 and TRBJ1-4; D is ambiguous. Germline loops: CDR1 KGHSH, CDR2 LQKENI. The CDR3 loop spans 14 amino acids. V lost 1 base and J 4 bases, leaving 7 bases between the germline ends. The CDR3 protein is CASSPLMDNEKLFF. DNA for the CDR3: TGTGCCAGCTCACCACTTATGGATAATGAAAAACTGTTTTTT.

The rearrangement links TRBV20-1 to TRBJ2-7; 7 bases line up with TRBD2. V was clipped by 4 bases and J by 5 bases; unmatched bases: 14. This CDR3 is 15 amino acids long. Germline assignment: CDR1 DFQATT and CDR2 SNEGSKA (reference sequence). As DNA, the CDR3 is TGCAGTGCTACCCGTCCGGGGGGTCAGGAGAACGAGCAGTACTTC. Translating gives CSATRPGGQENEQYF.

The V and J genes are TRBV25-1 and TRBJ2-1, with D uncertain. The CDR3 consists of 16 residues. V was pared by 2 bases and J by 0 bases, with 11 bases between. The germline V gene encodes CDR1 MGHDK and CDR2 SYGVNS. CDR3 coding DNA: TGTGCCAGCAGTGAAACGGACGGTAGCTCCTACAATGAGCAGTTCTTC. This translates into CASSETDGSSYNEQFF.

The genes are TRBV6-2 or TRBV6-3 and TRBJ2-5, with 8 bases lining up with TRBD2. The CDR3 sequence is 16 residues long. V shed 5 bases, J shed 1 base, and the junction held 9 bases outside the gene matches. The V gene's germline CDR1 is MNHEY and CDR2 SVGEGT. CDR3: CASSHGGGPRQETQYF. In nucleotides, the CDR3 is TGTGCCAGCAGTCATGGCGGGGGGCCCCGCCAAGAGACCCAGTACTTC.

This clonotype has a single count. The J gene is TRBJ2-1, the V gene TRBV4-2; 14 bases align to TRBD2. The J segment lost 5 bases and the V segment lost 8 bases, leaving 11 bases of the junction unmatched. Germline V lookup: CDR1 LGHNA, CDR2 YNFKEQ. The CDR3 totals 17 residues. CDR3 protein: CASRPRLAGGVDNEQFF. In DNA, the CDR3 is TGTGCCAGCCGGCCTCGACTAGCGGGGGGGGTAGACAATGAGCAGTTCTTC.

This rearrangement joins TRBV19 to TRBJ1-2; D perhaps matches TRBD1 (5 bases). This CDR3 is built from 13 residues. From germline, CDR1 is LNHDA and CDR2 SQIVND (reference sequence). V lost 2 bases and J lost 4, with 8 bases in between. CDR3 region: CASSITGTYGYTF. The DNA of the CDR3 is TGTGCCAGTAGTATAACGGGGACCTATGGCTACACCTTC. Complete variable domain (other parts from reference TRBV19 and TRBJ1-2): DGGITQSPKYLFRKEGQNVTLSCEQNLNHDAMYWYRQDPGQGLRLIYYSQIVNDFQKGDIAEGYSVSREKKESFPLTVTSAQKNPTAFYLCASSITGTYGYTFGSGTRLTVV.

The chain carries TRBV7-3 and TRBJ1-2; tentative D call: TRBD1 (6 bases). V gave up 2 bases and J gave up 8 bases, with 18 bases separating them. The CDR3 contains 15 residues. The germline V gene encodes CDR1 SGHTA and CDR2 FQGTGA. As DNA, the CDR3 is TGTGCCAGCAGCTTACGGGGGGCGGGAGGGGCCGGCTACACCTTC. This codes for CASSLRGAGGAGYTF. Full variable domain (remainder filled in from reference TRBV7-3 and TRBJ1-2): GAGVSQTPSNKVTEKGKYVELRCDPISGHTALYWYRQSLGQGPEFLIYFQGTGAADDSGLPNDRFFAVRPEGSVSTLKIQRTERGDSAVYLCASSLRGAGGAGYTFGSGTRLTVV.

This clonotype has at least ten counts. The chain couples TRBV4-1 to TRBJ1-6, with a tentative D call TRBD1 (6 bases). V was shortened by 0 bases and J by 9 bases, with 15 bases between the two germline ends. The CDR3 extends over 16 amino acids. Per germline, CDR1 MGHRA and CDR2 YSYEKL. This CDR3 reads CASSQDRGSEGSPLHF. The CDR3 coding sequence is TGCGCCAGCAGCCAAGATAGGGGGAGTGAAGGTTCACCCCTCCACTTT.

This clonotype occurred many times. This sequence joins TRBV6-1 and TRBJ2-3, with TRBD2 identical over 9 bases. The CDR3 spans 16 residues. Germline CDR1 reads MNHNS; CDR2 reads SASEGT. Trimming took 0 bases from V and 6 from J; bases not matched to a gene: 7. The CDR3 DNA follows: TGTGCCAGCAGTGAAGCGGCTAGCGGGGCATACGATACGCAGTATTTT. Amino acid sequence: CASSEAASGAYDTQYF.

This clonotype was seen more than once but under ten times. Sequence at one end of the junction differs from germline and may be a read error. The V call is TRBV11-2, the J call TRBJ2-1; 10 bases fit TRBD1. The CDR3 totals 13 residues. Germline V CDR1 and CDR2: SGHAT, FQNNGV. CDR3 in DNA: TGTGTCAGCAGACCCGACAGGGGGCTTGAGCAGTTCTTC. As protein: CVSRPDRGLEQFF.

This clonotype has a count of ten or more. CDR3 sequence reads: CASSRSGLAPHEQFF. Written as DNA, the CDR3 is TGTGCCAGCAGCCGTTCGGGACTAGCTCCCCATGAGCAGTTCTTC. V and J are TRBV5-8 and TRBJ2-1; 9 bases align to TRBD2. This CDR3 region has 15 residues. Germline CDR1 and CDR2: SGHTS and YDEGEE. Trimming removed 4 bases from V and 8 bases from J; junction bases left unmatched: 10.

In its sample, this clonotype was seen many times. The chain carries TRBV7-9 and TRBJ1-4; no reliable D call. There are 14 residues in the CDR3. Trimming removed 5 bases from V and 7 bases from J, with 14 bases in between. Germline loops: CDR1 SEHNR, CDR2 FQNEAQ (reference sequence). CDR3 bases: TGTGCCAGCAGCGGAGGGCGCCTTTCTGAAAAACTGTTTTTT. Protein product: CASSGGRLSEKLFF.